A selection of T cell receptor beta chains follows, all from one sample in a study of T cells in Graves' hyperthyroidism and ophthalmopathy. Each CDR3 protein is one row after TCRdb ran MiXCR on the multiplex PCR reads. The sample holds over 500,000 distinct CDR3 sequences, 15% to 20% seen once. Source material: blood. Receptors originate from a woman younger than 45 with Graves' ophthalmopathy. The conserved cysteine and the conserved F or W are not part of the CDR3 here. D genes are given only for firm matches. Clone size is stated in some rows and not others, as once, few, many or a class when expanded.

ASSYSEQGASSPLH	TRBV6-5	TRBD1	TRBJ1-6	many
ASSFGTSGRPNTQY	TRBV5-8	TRBD2	TRBJ2-3	.
ASSRLAGVEQY	TRBV7-3	TRBD2	TRBJ2-7	.
ASSPEGTPQETQY	TRBV7-3	.	TRBJ2-5	.
SAGPTGGTDEQF	TRBV20-1	TRBD1	TRBJ2-1	.
ASSSLQLSTEAF	TRBV6-1	.	TRBJ1-1	.
ASSLGQGMGYEQY	TRBV27	TRBD1	TRBJ2-7	few
ASKERGPYNEQF	TRBV5-6	TRBD2	TRBJ2-1	.
SAREPGYGYT	TRBV20-1	.	TRBJ1-2	.
ASSPTVGGRNEQF	TRBV4-1	TRBD2	TRBJ2-1	.
ASIPPTGPYEQY	TRBV12-3/TRBV12-4	.	TRBJ2-7	.
SVDSRESTDTQY	TRBV29-1	.	TRBJ2-3	few
ASSSTSRTSGSTDTQY	TRBV5-8	TRBD2	TRBJ2-3	few
STSPTGVGYEQY	TRBV20-1	.	TRBJ2-7	.
ASTIAGGGHNEQF	TRBV5-1	TRBD2	TRBJ2-1	few
ASSLDLDWETQY	TRBV11-2	.	TRBJ2-5	many
ASSLARGYSTYEQY	TRBV5-1	TRBD1	TRBJ2-7	many
ASSFWEREPQEAQY	TRBV28	TRBD2	TRBJ2-5	.
ASSFPGGPYGYT	TRBV28	.	TRBJ1-2	many
AIGQDANYGYT	TRBV10-3	.	TRBJ1-2	.
ASSPRVAGARDNEQF	TRBV5-1	TRBD2	TRBJ2-1	many
SARGRRDANTGELF	TRBV20-1	.	TRBJ2-2	many
ASSLAGEPEQY	TRBV7-2	.	TRBJ2-7	many
ASSLGVGSPLH	TRBV27	.	TRBJ1-6	.
ASSGTGGGEKLF	TRBV2	TRBD1	TRBJ1-4	.
ASSRGLDVEQF	TRBV9	.	TRBJ2-1	.
ASSLGSRRLQGGYEQY	TRBV7-2	.	TRBJ2-7	many
ASSSGTGLYEQF	TRBV28	TRBD1	TRBJ2-1	many
ARQNTDEAF	TRBV2	.	TRBJ1-1	many
ASSLNRASGVSPLH	TRBV13	.	TRBJ1-6	.
ASSLRTSGSIYEQF	TRBV7-2	TRBD2	TRBJ2-1	many